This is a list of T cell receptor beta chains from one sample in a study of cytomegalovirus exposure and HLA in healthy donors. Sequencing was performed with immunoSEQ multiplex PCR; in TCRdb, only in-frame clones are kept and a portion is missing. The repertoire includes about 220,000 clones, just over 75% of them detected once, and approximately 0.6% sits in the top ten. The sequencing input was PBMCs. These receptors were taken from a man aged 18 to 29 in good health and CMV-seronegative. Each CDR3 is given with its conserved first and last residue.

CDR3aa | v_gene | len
CASSSGQLNEKLFF | TRBV5-5 | 14
CASTSFASSGANVLTF | TRBV7-6 | 16
CSVGGREKGGELFF | TRBV29-1 | 14
CASSLDGGENTEAFF | TRBV5-1 | 15
CASSGQGSGEQYF | TRBV6-1 | 13
CASSPAGTGLSEQYF | TRBV18 | 15
CASSVVVGPTDTQYF | TRBV9 | 15
CASRQSTGVNTEAFF | TRBV7-8 | 15
CAWRNSGRANEQFF | TRBV30 | 14
CASSENRHSTNEKLFF | TRBV10-1 | 16
CASSVGGEWPQGEQYF | TRBV9 | 16
CATNEIEGTRGEKLFF | TRBV7-8 | 16
CASSRTGGTYNEQFF | TRBV11-2 | 15
CASSRGIGYTF | TRBV28 | 11
CASSQVVLAGDSSYEQYF | TRBV4-2 | 18
CAWSFWTGGTGETQYF | TRBV30 | 16
CAWNTPHGASGSYEQYF | TRBV30 | 17
CASLWRDGGTQYF | TRBV28 | 13
CASSLWGTGGLPNQPQHF | TRBV28 | 18
CASSLGPGLQETQYF | TRBV7-2 | 15
CASSPRTGRTDTQYF | TRBV28 | 15
CASSLDPRGTSYTGELFF | TRBV5-1 | 18
CASKQGGGNQPQHF | TRBV28 | 14
CAIRPGTDRYNEQFF | TRBV10-3 | 15
CASRRGTGIMNTEAFF | TRBV27 | 16
CASSLHQGLYNEQFF | TRBV5-1 | 15
CASSSTGTGYQPQHF | TRBV28 | 15
CASSGLSNEQFF | TRBV6-5 | 12
CSVFPVTSANTGELFF | TRBV29-1 | 16
CASSIGEITGGRHNEQFF | TRBV19 | 18
CASSSSGGRIYEQYF | TRBV27 | 15
CASSLGQAPQPQHF | TRBV7-9 | 14
CSVGTGQGGDEQYF | TRBV29-1 | 14
CASSEFASGTSYEQYF | TRBV6-1 | 16
CASRVQDQGPVDNQPQHF | TRBV6-4 | 18
CASSAGQGGSEAFF | TRBV5-1 | 14
CASSFLTGGAWNEQFF | TRBV28 | 16
CASSSATGEGYNEQFF | TRBV25-1 | 16
CSVAAGTMNTEAFF | TRBV29-1 | 14
CASSLRSNTEAFF | TRBV6-5 | 13
CASSPTSGRLDTQYF | TRBV2 | 15
CASIQQGAYTEAFF | TRBV27 | 14
CASSTPGQTYEQYF | TRBV7-2 | 14
CASRRQGIYEQFF | TRBV27 | 13
CASSLLATSGANVLTF | TRBV7-2 | 16
CASSIMGAGPYEQYF | TRBV19 | 15
CASSFEAVSGYTF | TRBV5-1 | 13
CASRYLRQGVGEQYF | TRBV2 | 15
CASSSTTGTPYYEQYF | TRBV7-9 | 16
CSVLPRQGVYNEQFF | TRBV29-1 | 15
CASSYSSSPPTEAFF | TRBV6-5 | 15
CASSFGATNEKLFF | TRBV5-6 | 14
CASSSGTGSVGYYGYTF | TRBV27 | 17
CAIGLRGLNSTDTQYF | TRBV10-3 | 16
CASSFGGLVTEAFF | TRBV7-9 | 14